The clone carrying this T cell receptor beta chain has at least ten counts. Amplified TCR beta CDR3 regions came from RNA transcripts. TCR CDR3 regions were first amplified by RT-PCR with HTBI primers. TCRdb redid the calling of the multiplex PCR reads with MiXCR, one entry per CDR3 protein. This sample has about 530,000 distinct CDR3 sequences, with 15% to 20% found just once. The sample originates from a study of T cells in Graves' hyperthyroidism and ophthalmopathy. At the level of the study: Prior to any treatment, at the point of initial diagnosis, peripheral blood was collected.

Under 3 months was the duration of disease in ophthalmopathy patients, who also had a Clinical Activity Score of at least 3 and a NOSPECS grade of at least 4. Diagnosis rested on symptoms, serum thyroxine and TRAb, thyroid ultrasound, and orbital computed tomography. There are 18 residues in the CDR3. Trimming shortened V by 0 bases and J by 0 bases, and 18 bases separated the two germline ends. Germline CDR1 is SGHRS and CDR2 is YFSETQ. The chain has TRBV5-1 and TRBJ1-1, with TRBD1 as a possible D gene (5 bases). Source material: blood. This sequence was found in a woman aged 18-29 years with Graves' ophthalmopathy. The CDR3 is CASSLAEEVGGMNTEAFF. The CDR3 nucleotides read TGCGCCAGCAGCTTGGCCGAAGAGGTTGGGGGGATGAACACTGAAGCTTTCTTT.